One T cell receptor (beta chain) is described in this entry. Its antigen is not identified. CDR1 and CDR2 from the germline V gene are SEHNR and FQNEAQ (reference sequence). The CDR3 sequence is 17 residues long. V was shortened by 5 bases and J by 2 bases, with 19 bases between the two germline ends. This entry comes from a study of spatial heterogeneity in lung cancer. Points from the study as a whole: The number of expanded tumor alpha and beta chains correlated with mutation number.

TCRdb reanalysed the 5' RACE reads using MiXCR and keeps one entry per CDR3 protein. The data contain some 96,000 distinct CDR3 sequences, 4.4% of them singletons. Indicated time point: sample taken at primary tumor resection. The clonotype was recovered from a male donor with early-stage non-small cell lung cancer. Source: lung tumor tissue, taken at surgery. The chain carries TRBV7-9 and TRBJ1-5, with no clear D. The CDR3 coding sequence is TGTGCCAGCAGCCGGATGAGCAGTTTGCGGGGCAATCAGCCCCAGCATTTT. Translation: CASSRMSSLRGNQPQHF.